The 5 T cell receptor beta chains reported below all come from one sample, sequenced in a study of T cell repertoires in cytomegalovirus infection. TCRdb recomputed calls from the reads with MiXCR, one row per CDR3 protein. Seen here are about 600,000 distinct CDR3 sequences, roughly 24% observed once, and the top ten hold around 7.6%. Sequencing used CD8+ T cells from PBMCs. The receptor source for this set is a human donor in good health (CMV status not recorded). Some clones in this sample may be carry-over from other donors' samples.

The chain has TRBV9 and TRBJ2-1; no clear D. The CDR3 has 12 residues. Trimming removed 3 bases from V and 7 bases from J, with 8 bases in between. Germline CDR1 and CDR2: SGDLS and YYNGEE. The CDR3 is CASSGRHNEQFF. The CDR3 nucleotides are TGTGCCAGCAGCGGAAGACATAATGAGCAGTTCTTC.

This clonotype has a handful of counts. The V call is TRBV6-6, the J call TRBJ2-3; D might be TRBD2 (6 bases). CDR1 and CDR2 (germline): MNHNY, SVGAGI (reference sequence). The CDR3 has 14 residues. V gave up 3 bases and J gave up 2 bases, with 9 bases separating them. The CDR3 here is CASSYGGATDTQYF. The CDR3 nucleotides are TGTGCCAGCAGTTATGGAGGGGCCACAGATACGCAGTATTTT.

A few counts support this clonotype. The chain couples TRBV6-6 to TRBJ1-1, with 9 bases matching TRBD1. This CDR3 region has 14 residues. J lost 5 bases, V lost 8 bases, and 9 bases had no gene match. CDR1 MNHNY and CDR2 SVGAGI come from the germline V gene (reference sequence). The CDR3 region has the DNA TGTGCCAGCGCCAATGACAGGGGGTGGACTGAAGCTTTCTTT. Residues: CASANDRGWTEAFF.

The V gene is TRBV6-5, the J gene TRBJ2-2; D uncertain. V was shortened by 2 bases and J by 4 bases, with 11 bases between the two germline ends. This CDR3 region has 15 residues. CDR1 is MNHEY and CDR2 is SVGAGI in the germline V gene. The DNA for the CDR3 is TGTGCCAGCAGTTACGGTCACCCCCCCACCGGGGAGCTGTTTTTT. Translating gives CASSYGHPPTGELFF.

Only a few counts were recorded for this clonotype. V and J are TRBV6-5 and TRBJ2-5; 8 bases agree with TRBD2. The CDR3 runs to 17 residues. Trimming removed 4 bases from V and 2 bases from J; junction bases left unmatched: 12. Per germline, CDR1 MNHEY and CDR2 SVGAGI. CDR3 amino acids: CASSSSRRGVPQETQYF. In nucleotides, the CDR3 is TGTGCCAGCAGTTCCTCCCGGCGGGGGGTACCTCAAGAGACCCAGTACTTC.